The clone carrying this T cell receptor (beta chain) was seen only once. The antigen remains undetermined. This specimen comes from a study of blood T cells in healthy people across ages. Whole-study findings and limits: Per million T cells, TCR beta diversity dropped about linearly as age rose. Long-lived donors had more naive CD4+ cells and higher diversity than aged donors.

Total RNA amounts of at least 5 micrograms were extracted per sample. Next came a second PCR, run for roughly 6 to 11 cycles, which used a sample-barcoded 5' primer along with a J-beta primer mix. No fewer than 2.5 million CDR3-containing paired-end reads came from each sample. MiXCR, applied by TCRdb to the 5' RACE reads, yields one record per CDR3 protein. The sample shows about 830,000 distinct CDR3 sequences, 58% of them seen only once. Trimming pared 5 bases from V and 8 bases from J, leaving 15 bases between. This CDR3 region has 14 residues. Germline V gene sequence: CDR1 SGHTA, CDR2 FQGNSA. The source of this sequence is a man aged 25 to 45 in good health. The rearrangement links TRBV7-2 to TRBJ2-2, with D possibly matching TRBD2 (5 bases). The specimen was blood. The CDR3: CASSLEGGLGELFF. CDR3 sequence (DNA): TGTGCCAGCAGCCTCGAGGGTGGTTTGGGGGAGCTGTTTTTT.